The rows below give T cell receptor beta chains drawn from one sample of a study of cytomegalovirus exposure and HLA in healthy donors. Repertoires were generated with immunoSEQ multiplex PCR, while TCRdb's copy carries only in-frame clones and drops some. The sample lists about 170,000 clones; 65% to 90% were seen once. The sequenced sample was PBMCs. All receptors come from a male donor in good health and CMV-seronegative. CDR3s include the opening cysteine and the closing phenylalanine or tryptophan. D genes are given only for firm matches. Expanded clones are given a class, and other clones once, few, many or no size at all.

clone size: few
D gene: TRBD1
V gene: TRBV10-2
J gene: TRBJ1-1
CDR3 DNA: TGCGCCAGCAGTGGACATCGGACAGGGGAGACTGAAGCTTTCTTT
CDR3 protein: CASSGHRTGETEAFF

clone size: .
D gene: .
V gene: TRBV10-1
J gene: TRBJ2-1
CDR3 DNA: TGCGCCAGCAGTGAGTCGGCGGGGGCGTCCTACAATGAGCAGTTCTTC
CDR3 protein: CASSESAGASYNEQFF

clone size: .
D gene: TRBD1
V gene: TRBV14
J gene: TRBJ2-2
CDR3 DNA: TGTGCCAGCAGCCCAGGGGGAACGGCCACCGGGGAGCTGTTTTTT
CDR3 protein: CASSPGGTATGELFF

clone size: .
D gene: .
V gene: TRBV10-3
J gene: TRBJ1-6
CDR3 DNA: TGTGCCATCAGTGAGGAGCAGGGCAATTCACCCCTCCACTTT
CDR3 protein: CAISEEQGNSPLHF

clone size: .
D gene: TRBD1
V gene: TRBV10-3
J gene: TRBJ2-2
CDR3 DNA: TGTGCCATCAGCCTCCGGGACAGGGAAACCGGGGAGCTGTTTTTT
CDR3 protein: CAISLRDRETGELFF

clone size: .
D gene: .
V gene: TRBV6-1
J gene: TRBJ1-2
CDR3 DNA: TGTGCCAGCAGACGGGCTAACTATGGCTACACCTTC
CDR3 protein: CASRRANYGYTF

clone size: few
D gene: .
V gene: TRBV19
J gene: TRBJ1-5
CDR3 DNA: TGTGCCAGTAGTCCTCGGGGGAAGGAAAGCAATCAGCCCCAGCATTTT
CDR3 protein: CASSPRGKESNQPQHF

clone size: .
D gene: TRBD1
V gene: TRBV6-6
J gene: TRBJ2-2
CDR3 DNA: TGTGCCAGCAGACCAACCGGGACAGGGAGTACCGGGGAGCTGTTTTTT
CDR3 protein: CASRPTGTGSTGELFF

clone size: .
D gene: TRBD1
V gene: TRBV5-1
J gene: TRBJ2-3
CDR3 DNA: TGCGCCGGCAGCTGGGGACAGGATACGCAGTATTTT
CDR3 protein: CAGSWGQDTQYF

clone size: .
D gene: TRBD1
V gene: TRBV27
J gene: TRBJ1-1
CDR3 DNA: TGTGCCAGCAGCCAGACAGGGTCCGATGAAGCTTTCTTT
CDR3 protein: CASSQTGSDEAFF

clone size: once
D gene: .
V gene: TRBV7-9
J gene: TRBJ1-6
CDR3 DNA: TGTGCCAGCAGCTCGGGGGGAGGCTCACCCCTCCACTTT
CDR3 protein: CASSSGGGSPLHF

clone size: .
D gene: .
V gene: TRBV2
J gene: TRBJ1-5
CDR3 DNA: TGTGCCAGCAGTGATACCACCGGTTATCAGCCCCAGCATTTT
CDR3 protein: CASSDTTGYQPQHF

clone size: .
D gene: .
V gene: TRBV6-5
J gene: TRBJ1-5
CDR3 DNA: TGTGCCAGCAGCTTCAATCAGCCCCAGCATTTT
CDR3 protein: CASSFNQPQHF

clone size: .
D gene: TRBD1
V gene: TRBV5-4
J gene: TRBJ1-2
CDR3 DNA: TGTGCCAGCAGCTTGGCAGGGGGCTTCTATGGCTACACCTTC
CDR3 protein: CASSLAGGFYGYTF

clone size: .
D gene: TRBD1
V gene: TRBV11-2
J gene: TRBJ1-3
CDR3 DNA: TGTGCCAGCAGCCGTAGGGACAGGGCGTCTGGAAACACCATATATTTT
CDR3 protein: CASSRRDRASGNTIYF

clone size: .
D gene: TRBD1
V gene: TRBV7-2
J gene: TRBJ1-2
CDR3 DNA: TGTGCCAGCAGCTGGAGACAGGGTGGTGATGGCTACACCTTC
CDR3 protein: CASSWRQGGDGYTF

clone size: few
D gene: TRBD2
V gene: TRBV27
J gene: TRBJ2-3
CDR3 DNA: TGTGCCAGCAGTTTAGGGACTAGCGGGGCCACAGATACGCAGTATTTT
CDR3 protein: CASSLGTSGATDTQYF

clone size: .
D gene: .
V gene: TRBV5-1
J gene: TRBJ1-6
CDR3 DNA: TGCGCCAGCAGTAGACAGGACAGTAATTCACCCCTCCACTTT
CDR3 protein: CASSRQDSNSPLHF

clone size: .
D gene: TRBD2
V gene: TRBV19
J gene: TRBJ2-5
CDR3 DNA: TGTGCCAGTAGTAGACTAGCGGGGGGGCAAGAGACCCAGTACTTC
CDR3 protein: CASSRLAGGQETQYF

clone size: .
D gene: .
V gene: TRBV7-9
J gene: TRBJ2-7
CDR3 DNA: TGTTCCAGCAGCTTAGTCCCAAACAGGGCGGCGGGAGACGAGCAGTACTTC
CDR3 protein: CSSSLVPNRAAGDEQYF

clone size: .
D gene: .
V gene: TRBV7-9
J gene: TRBJ1-2
CDR3 DNA: TGTGCCAGCAGCTTAGGGACAAGGTCCTTAGACGTTGCTGGCTACACCTTC
CDR3 protein: CASSLGTRSLDVAGYTF

clone size: .
D gene: .
V gene: TRBV5-1
J gene: TRBJ2-2
CDR3 DNA: TGCGCCAGCAGCTCAGGGCAGAACACCGGGGAGCTGTTTTTT
CDR3 protein: CASSSGQNTGELFF

clone size: .
D gene: TRBD1
V gene: TRBV6-1
J gene: TRBJ2-5
CDR3 DNA: TGTGCCAGCAGAGACAGGGAATGGGAGACCCAGTACTTC
CDR3 protein: CASRDREWETQYF

clone size: .
D gene: .
V gene: TRBV6-5
J gene: TRBJ2-2
CDR3 DNA: TGTGCCAGCAGTTACGAATTCAGGGGTCGAACCGGGGAGCTGTTTTTT
CDR3 protein: CASSYEFRGRTGELFF

clone size: .
D gene: .
V gene: TRBV5-1
J gene: TRBJ2-7
CDR3 DNA: TGCGCCAGCAGCTTCCTGACAGGAGGCGAGCAGTACTTC
CDR3 protein: CASSFLTGGEQYF

clone size: few
D gene: TRBD1
V gene: TRBV5-4
J gene: TRBJ2-3
CDR3 DNA: TGTGCCAGCAGCTTGGCCCAGCAGGGGGCGGGAGATACGCAGTATTTT
CDR3 protein: CASSLAQQGAGDTQYF

clone size: .
D gene: TRBD1
V gene: TRBV5-6
J gene: TRBJ1-2
CDR3 DNA: TGTGCCAGCAGCCCCGGGACAGGGAATGGCTACACCTTC
CDR3 protein: CASSPGTGNGYTF

clone size: .
D gene: .
V gene: TRBV28
J gene: TRBJ2-3
CDR3 DNA: TGTGCCAGCCAGGACTTTAGCACAGATACGCAGTATTTT
CDR3 protein: CASQDFSTDTQYF

clone size: .
D gene: TRBD1
V gene: TRBV13
J gene: TRBJ2-5
CDR3 DNA: TGTGCCAGCAGCTTCCGGTGGACAGGCGACCCGTTGTACCAAGAGACCCAGTACTTC
CDR3 protein: CASSFRWTGDPLYQETQYF

clone size: .
D gene: .
V gene: TRBV5-1
J gene: TRBJ2-7
CDR3 DNA: TGCGCCAGCAGCTTGGATCTCCACGAGCAGTACTTC
CDR3 protein: CASSLDLHEQYF

clone size: .
D gene: TRBD2
V gene: TRBV5-4
J gene: TRBJ2-5
CDR3 DNA: TGTGCCAGCAGCTTGGGGACTAGCGGGGGGTTAGAGACCCAGTACTTC
CDR3 protein: CASSLGTSGGLETQYF

clone size: .
D gene: .
V gene: TRBV15
J gene: TRBJ1-4
CDR3 DNA: TGTGCCACCAGCAGAGATAGAGGTGCAACTAATGAAAAACTGTTTTTT
CDR3 protein: CATSRDRGATNEKLFF

clone size: .
D gene: .
V gene: TRBV5-4
J gene: TRBJ1-6
CDR3 DNA: TGTGCCAGCACTGACTGGCGGGGTTCACCCCTCCACTTT
CDR3 protein: CASTDWRGSPLHF

clone size: .
D gene: .
V gene: TRBV5-1
J gene: TRBJ2-3
CDR3 DNA: TGCGCCAGCAGCTTGGATGCCCAAGGAGGGGCAGATACGCAGTATTTT
CDR3 protein: CASSLDAQGGADTQYF

clone size: .
D gene: TRBD1
V gene: TRBV6-5
J gene: TRBJ2-7
CDR3 DNA: TGTGCCACCGGGGTCCGACAGGGGGCTTTCGAGCAGTACTTC
CDR3 protein: CATGVRQGAFEQYF

clone size: .
D gene: .
V gene: TRBV30
J gene: TRBJ1-6
CDR3 DNA: TGTGCCTGGGGGGACGGGGACATTTCACCCCTCCACTTT
CDR3 protein: CAWGDGDISPLHF

clone size: once
D gene: .
V gene: TRBV13
J gene: TRBJ2-2
CDR3 DNA: TGTGCCAGCAAGGGGGTTTTCGCCGGGGAGCTGTTTTTT
CDR3 protein: CASKGVFAGELFF

clone size: .
D gene: TRBD2
V gene: TRBV5-4
J gene: TRBJ2-3
CDR3 DNA: TGTGCCAGCCGACTAGCGGGGGGGCGAACAGATACGCAGTATTTT
CDR3 protein: CASRLAGGRTDTQYF

clone size: .
D gene: TRBD1
V gene: TRBV19
J gene: TRBJ1-4
CDR3 DNA: TGTGCCAGTAGGCGGGGACAGGGGAATGAAAAACTGTTTTTT
CDR3 protein: CASRRGQGNEKLFF

clone size: .
D gene: TRBD2
V gene: TRBV14
J gene: TRBJ2-1
CDR3 DNA: TGTGCCAGCAGCCATCCCCCCGGTAGCGGGGGCTCCTACAATGAGCAGTTCTTC
CDR3 protein: CASSHPPGSGGSYNEQFF

clone size: .
D gene: .
V gene: TRBV5-1
J gene: TRBJ1-1
CDR3 DNA: TGCGCCAGCAGCTTTTCCCAGGAGAACACTGAAGCTTTCTTT
CDR3 protein: CASSFSQENTEAFF

clone size: .
D gene: .
V gene: TRBV5-8
J gene: TRBJ2-5
CDR3 DNA: TGTGCCAGCAGCTTGGTCGGGATTGATGAGACCCAGTACTTC
CDR3 protein: CASSLVGIDETQYF

clone size: .
D gene: TRBD1
V gene: TRBV5-1
J gene: TRBJ1-4
CDR3 DNA: TGCGCCAGCAGCCAGGGGGCAGCTAATGAAAAACTGTTTTTT
CDR3 protein: CASSQGAANEKLFF

clone size: .
D gene: .
V gene: TRBV6-5
J gene: TRBJ2-3
CDR3 DNA: TGTGCCAGCAGGAGGGGGGGAACCTTCACAGATACGCAGTATTTT
CDR3 protein: CASRRGGTFTDTQYF

clone size: .
D gene: TRBD1
V gene: TRBV5-6
J gene: TRBJ2-4
CDR3 DNA: TGTGCCAGCAGCTTAAGGGCAGGGGGCGTAGCCATTCAGTACTTC
CDR3 protein: CASSLRAGGVAIQYF

clone size: .
D gene: TRBD1
V gene: TRBV15
J gene: TRBJ1-6
CDR3 DNA: TGTGCCACCAGCAGAGGTGACAGGGTGGGCAATTCACCCCTCCACTTT
CDR3 protein: CATSRGDRVGNSPLHF

clone size: .
D gene: .
V gene: TRBV5-1
J gene: TRBJ2-2
CDR3 DNA: TGCGCCAGCAGCTTGGCCGGGACACCTAACACCGGGGAGCTGTTTTTT
CDR3 protein: CASSLAGTPNTGELFF

clone size: .
D gene: .
V gene: TRBV6-5
J gene: TRBJ2-1
CDR3 DNA: TGTGCCAGCACCCCAGGAGGTTGGTCCTACAATGAGCAGTTCTTC
CDR3 protein: CASTPGGWSYNEQFF

clone size: .
D gene: .
V gene: TRBV5-1
J gene: TRBJ2-1
CDR3 DNA: TGCGCCAGCAGCGACACCGGTTCAGACAATGAGCAGTTCTTC
CDR3 protein: CASSDTGSDNEQFF

clone size: .
D gene: TRBD1
V gene: TRBV29-1
J gene: TRBJ1-1
CDR3 DNA: TGCAGCGCAACAACAGGGGGCGACACTGAAGCTTTCTTT
CDR3 protein: CSATTGGDTEAFF

clone size: few
D gene: .
V gene: TRBV5-1
J gene: TRBJ1-2
CDR3 DNA: TGCGCCAGCAGGGTTGTTGAGGGCCGGAACTATGGCTACACCTTC
CDR3 protein: CASRVVEGRNYGYTF

clone size: .
D gene: TRBD1
V gene: TRBV5-1
J gene: TRBJ1-6
CDR3 DNA: TGCGCCAGCAGCTTTCAGACAGGGGCATCTTATTCACCCCTCCACTTT
CDR3 protein: CASSFQTGASYSPLHF